The next 31 T cell receptor beta chains were all read from a single sample in a study of radiotherapy plus CTLA-4 blockade in lung cancer. Sequencing used immunoSEQ multiplex PCR; TCRdb keeps in-frame clones, though not all of them. The repertoire consists of 43,000 or so clones, with about 63% occurring once and the leading ten covering about 18%. The starting material was peripheral blood, obtained from a patient treated with radiotherapy plus ipilimumab. The receptors were sampled from a human donor with non-small cell lung cancer who had a partial response to radiotherapy plus ipilimumab.

The rearrangement links TRBV7-3 to TRBJ1-3; D not certain. V lost 1 base and J lost 5, with 18 bases in between. CDR1 is SGHTA and CDR2 is FQGTGA in the germline V gene. The CDR3 spans 17 residues. Written as DNA, the CDR3 is TGTGCCAGCAGCTTAAAATGCCGGGGAATTTACAGAAACACCATATATTTT. It specifies CASSLKCRGIYRNTIYF.

The V call is TRBV6-1, the J call TRBJ2-1; 11 bases are shared with TRBD2. The germline V gene has CDR1 MNHNS and CDR2 SASEGT. The CDR3 has 15 residues. V lost 2 bases to trimming and J lost 9 bases; unmatched junction nucleotides: 6. The CDR3 is CASSETSGSPSEQFF. CDR3 sequence (DNA): TGTGCCAGCAGTGAAACTAGCGGGAGCCCCAGTGAGCAGTTCTTC.

Notes on this clone: The junction does not match germline at one end; this may be a read error. The sample contains more than one DNA sequence encoding this CDR3. This chain uses TRBV2 with TRBJ1-1, with 8 bases that match TRBD1. Germline CDR1 is SNHLY and CDR2 is FYNNEI. This CDR3 has 15 residues. The CDR3 DNA follows: TGTGCCAGCAGTGATTGGACAGGGATGAACACTGAGGCTTTCTTT. The encoded protein is CASSDWTGMNTEAFF. The full variable domain, rest sourced from reference TRBV2 and TRBJ1-1, is EPEVTQTPSHQVTQMGQEVILRCVPISNHLYFYWYRQILGQKVEFLVSFYNNEISEKSEIFDDQFSVERPDGSNFTLKIRSTKLEDSAMYFCASSDWTGMNTEAFFGQGTRLTVV.

V gene TRBV5-1 combines with J gene TRBJ2-3, with D tentatively TRBD2 (5 bases). Germline lookup yields CDR1 SGHRS and CDR2 YFSETQ. The CDR3 sequence is 14 residues long. V shed 6 bases and J shed 3 bases, with 14 bases lying between them. The CDR3 spells CASKQRSGTDTQYF. The CDR3, as DNA: TGCGCCAGCAAGCAGCGATCGGGAACAGATACGCAGTATTTT.

This sequence joins TRBV7-9 and TRBJ1-1; D is unresolved. Per germline, CDR1 SEHNR and CDR2 FQNEAQ (reference sequence). The length of the CDR3 is 18 residues. The V end was cut by 5 bases, the J end by 3 bases, with 25 bases between. CDR3: CASSPLGRTKLRDTEAFF. CDR3 in DNA: TGTGCCAGCAGCCCCCTCGGAAGGACCAAGCTGCGGGACACTGAAGCTTTCTTT.

CDR3 residues: CASSLSPEAGNTIYF. Written as DNA, the CDR3 is TGTGCCAGCAGTCTTTCGCCTGAGGCGGGAAACACCATATATTTT. V gene TRBV6-5 combines with J gene TRBJ1-3; D remains ambiguous. Between the trimmed V and J ends, which lost 5 bases and 4 bases, there was a span of 15 bases. The CDR3 extends over 15 amino acids. The germline V gene encodes CDR1 MNHEY and CDR2 SVGAGI.

This clone has a single count. V is TRBV29-1 and J is TRBJ2-2; 10 nucleotides align to TRBD1. CDR3 size: 13 residues. Germline V gene lookup returns CDR1 SQVTM and CDR2 ANQGSEA. Unmatched junction bases numbered 4, after V lost 7 bases and J lost 5 bases. The CDR3: CSARTGGTGELFF. The DNA of the CDR3 is TGCAGCGCTCGGACAGGGGGGACCGGGGAGCTGTTTTTT.

The gene calls are TRBV18 and TRBJ2-5; possible D gene TRBD1, 6 bases. In germline, CDR1 is KGHSH, CDR2 LQKENI. The ends were cut back, 6 bases at V and 0 bases at J, with 8 bases in the middle. The CDR3 loop spans 13 amino acids. The CDR3 bases are TGTGCCAGCTCTACAGGGTACCAAGAGACCCAGTACTTC. Translating gives CASSTGYQETQYF.

The chain uses TRBV30 and TRBJ2-7, with D possibly being TRBD1 (5 bases). The germline gives CDR1 GTSNPN, CDR2 SVGIG (reference sequence). This CDR3 is 15 amino acids long. V was trimmed by 4 bases and J by 3 bases, leaving 19 bases between them. Here the CDR3 DNA reads TGTGCCTGGACCTCTCTGGGGCAGGACGACTACGAGCAGTACTTC. The encoded protein is CAWTSLGQDDYEQYF.

J is TRBJ2-2 and V is TRBV19; TRBD2 aligns across 7 bases. This CDR3 region has 15 residues. Germline loops: CDR1 LNHDA, CDR2 SQIVND (reference sequence). V was clipped by 5 bases and J by 7 bases; unmatched bases: 10. The CDR3 protein is CASSPQGLVIGELFF. CDR3 bases: TGTGCCAGTAGTCCGCAAGGACTAGTAATCGGGGAGCTGTTTTTT.

In nucleotides, the CDR3 is TGTGCCAGCAGCTTAGAAGGAGGGCCGCAGACCCAGTACTTC. Encoded protein: CASSLEGGPQTQYF. V is TRBV11-2 and J is TRBJ2-5; possibly TRBD2 for D (6 bases). CDR3 size: 14 residues. The V end was cut by 0 bases, the J end by 6 bases, with 11 bases between. The germline CDR1 and CDR2 sequences are SGHAT and FQNNGV. The full variable domain, in which reference TRBV11-2 and TRBJ2-5 provide the parts outside the CDR3, is EAGVAQSPRYKIIEKRQSVAFWCNPISGHATLYWYQQILGQGPKLLIQFQNNGVVDDSQLPKDRFSAERLKGVDSTLKIQPAKLEDSAVYLCASSLEGGPQTQYFGPGTRLLVL.

This chain joins TRBV5-1 and TRBJ2-1; the D is unclear. This CDR3 has 13 amino acids. The germline gives CDR1 SGHRS, CDR2 YFSETQ. Trimming stripped 0 bases from V and 4 bases from J, with 5 bases between. For the CDR3, the DNA is TGCGCCAGCAGCTTGGCCCAGTACAATGAGCAGTTCTTC. Protein sequence: CASSLAQYNEQFF.

The rearrangement joins TRBV7-9 to TRBJ1-3, with 10 bases aligning to TRBD1. From germline, CDR1 is SEHNR and CDR2 FQNEAQ (reference sequence). The CDR3 loop spans 15 amino acids. Germline trimming cut 5 bases from V and 7 bases from J; bases unmatched to any gene: 8. CDR3 sequence reads: CASSDRDRGGNTIYF. The CDR3 DNA is TGTGCCAGCAGCGACCGGGACAGGGGTGGCAACACCATATATTTT.

This clone occurred a few times. The V and J genes are TRBV27 and TRBJ1-6; 10 bases map to TRBD1. CDR3 length: 17 amino acids. The trim removed 3 bases at V and 5 bases at J, leaving 7 bases unmatched. Germline CDR1 reads MNHEY; CDR2 reads SMNVEV (reference sequence). The CDR3 spells CASSFSGTGVNNSPLHF. In DNA, the CDR3 is TGTGCCAGCAGTTTTTCGGGGACAGGGGTTAATAATTCACCCCTCCACTTT.

This clone was picked up one time. This chain links TRBV2 with TRBJ2-7; D might be TRBD1 (5 bases). Germline V lookup: CDR1 SNHLY, CDR2 FYNNEI. This CDR3 has 14 residues. V dropped 3 bases and J dropped 2 bases, with 11 bases sitting between them. This CDR3 is CASSDRTKTYEQYF. CDR3 in DNA: TGTGCCAGCAGTGACAGGACAAAAACCTACGAGCAGTACTTC.

This clone occurred a few times. CDR3 protein: CASSQDAGAGEKLFF. The CDR3 nucleotides read TGTGCCAGCAGCCAAGACGCGGGGGCAGGTGAAAAACTGTTTTTT. J is TRBJ1-4 and V is TRBV14, with D maybe TRBD1 (6 bases). This CDR3 has 15 amino acids. The germline CDR1 and CDR2 sequences are SGHDN and FVKESK. Between the trimmed V and J ends, which lost 0 bases and 7 bases, there was a span of 12 bases. Full variable domain (missing parts from reference TRBV14 and TRBJ1-4): EAGVTQFPSHSVIEKGQTVTLRCDPISGHDNLYWYRRVMGKEIKFLLHFVKESKQDESGMPNNRFLAERTGGTYSTLKVQPAELEDSGVYFCASSQDAGAGEKLFFGSGTQLSVL.

The gene calls are TRBV7-3 and TRBJ1-2, with D possibly TRBD1 on 5 matching bases. CDR1 SGHTA and CDR2 FQGTGA come from the germline V gene. The CDR3 has 17 residues. Trimming left V 1 base short and J 6 bases short, with 21 bases between. The DNA of the CDR3 is TGTGCCAGCAGCTTAAGCCCCCTAATCGGGCAGGGCCATGGCTACACCTTC. Its translation: CASSLSPLIGQGHGYTF.

This sequence joins TRBV4-2 and TRBJ1-2; D not certain. The ends were cut back, 0 bases at V and 2 bases at J, with 16 bases in the middle. CDR1 LGHNA and CDR2 YNFKEQ come from the germline V gene. CDR3 size: 17 residues. The CDR3: CASSQDDSGRENYGYTF. The CDR3 bases are TGTGCCAGCAGCCAAGATGACTCCGGCCGAGAGAACTATGGCTACACCTTC.

The gene calls are TRBV4-1 and TRBJ2-7; 8 positions agree with TRBD1. Germline V CDR1 and CDR2: MGHRA, YSYEKL. The CDR3 runs 16 residues. The junction had 6 bases not matched to a gene; V was cut back by 0 bases and J by 2 bases. The CDR3 DNA follows: TGCGCCAGCAGCCAAGAGACAGGGGTCCTTACCTACGAGCAGTACTTC. Translating it yields CASSQETGVLTYEQYF.

This clone was seen many times. J is TRBJ1-4 and V is TRBV12-2; the table's TRBD1 call for D was not verified on the DNA. TRBV12-2 has pseudogene status. The CDR3 contains 13 residues. The DNA for the CDR3 is TGTGCAAGTCGCCCTAGGACAGGGGGTTGTCTGTTTTTT. Protein: CASRPRTGGCLFF.

This chain joins TRBV19 and TRBJ1-1, with TRBD1 identical over 8 bases. V shed 6 bases and J 5 bases; nucleotides not matched to a gene: 14. Germline V gene lookup returns CDR1 LNHDA and CDR2 SQIVND (reference sequence). The CDR3 extends over 16 amino acids. CDR3 protein: CASSSIITGGKTEAFF. The CDR3 DNA reads as TGTGCCAGTAGCTCCATTATTACAGGGGGTAAGACTGAAGCTTTCTTT.

This chain joins TRBV10-3 and TRBJ1-2; D perhaps matches TRBD1 (5 bases). Trimming took off 8 bases at V and 4 bases at J, with 14 bases between the two ends. From germline, CDR1 is ENHRY and CDR2 SYGVKD. The CDR3 extends over 13 amino acids. The CDR3 DNA reads as TGTGCCATCTGGGGCGGGGAAGGCTATGGCTACACCTTC. This sequence encodes CAIWGGEGYGYTF.

V usage is TRBV6-6 and J usage is TRBJ2-1; 8 positions match TRBD1. This CDR3 is built from 16 residues. Germline loops: CDR1 MNHNY, CDR2 SVGAGI (reference sequence). With V trimmed by 5 bases and J by 6 bases, 12 bases remained unmatched. The CDR3 DNA reads TGTGCCAGCAGTCCTAGAGGACAGGGCGGACGCAATGAGCAGTTCTTC. It is translated as CASSPRGQGGRNEQFF.

The gene calls are TRBV7-9 and TRBJ2-2; a possible D gene is TRBD2 (5 bases). The CDR3 totals 13 residues. V shed 7 bases and J shed 5 bases, with 11 bases lying between them. Germline CDR1 reads SEHNR; CDR2 reads FQNEAQ (reference sequence). The CDR3 loop reads CASTFGDTGELFF. The CDR3 bases are TGTGCCAGCACCTTCGGGGATACCGGGGAGCTGTTTTTT. Complete variable domain (other parts from reference TRBV7-9 and TRBJ2-2): DTGVSQNPRHKITKRGQNVTFRCDPISEHNRLYWYRQTLGQGPEFLTYFQNEAQLEKSRLLSDRFSAERPKGSFSTLEIQRTEQGDSAMYLCASTFGDTGELFFGEGSRLTVL.

The V and J genes are TRBV7-2 and TRBJ2-3; D remains unclear. Trimming took 7 bases from V and 4 from J, leaving 9 bases between them. CDR3 size: 12 residues. Per the germline V gene, CDR1 is SGHTA and CDR2 is FQGNSA. DNA for the CDR3: TGTGCCAGCAACCCCGCGGCAGATACGCAGTATTTT. It specifies CASNPAADTQYF. The full variable domain, rest sourced from reference TRBV7-2 and TRBJ2-3, is GAGVSQSPSNKVTEKGKDVELRCDPISGHTALYWYRQSLGQGLEFLIYFQGNSAPDKSGLPSDRFSAERTGGSVSTLTIQRTQQEDSAVYLCASNPAADTQYFGPGTRLTVL.

The chain uses TRBV2 and TRBJ1-4; 7 bases are a match to TRBD1. Germline V CDR1 and CDR2: SNHLY, FYNNEI. V lost 6 bases to trimming and J lost 3 bases; unmatched junction nucleotides: 4. The CDR3 is 14 amino acids. CDR3 sequence: CASRIQGSNEKLFF. The CDR3, as DNA: TGTGCCAGCAGAATACAGGGGTCTAATGAAAAACTGTTTTTT.

The chain links TRBV7-9 to TRBJ2-5; TRBD2 matches at 11 bases. The V and J ends lost 2 bases and 3 bases, in that order; junction bases with no gene match: 2. The CDR3 contains 15 residues. Germline CDR1 and CDR2: SEHNR and FQNEAQ (reference sequence). DNA for the CDR3: TGTGCCAGCAGCTTACTGGGACTAGCGGAAGAGACCCAGTACTTC. As protein: CASSLLGLAEETQYF.

The V and J genes are TRBV6-5 and TRBJ1-1, with D possibly being TRBD1 (6 bases). CDR1 MNHEY and CDR2 SVGAGI come from the germline V gene. The CDR3 has 13 residues. The V and J ends lost 6 bases and 6 bases respectively, with 14 bases between them. CDR3: CASSAGVVPEAFF. CDR3 coding DNA: TGTGCCAGCAGCGCAGGGGTAGTTCCTGAAGCTTTCTTT.

The chain uses TRBV28 and TRBJ1-5; D not resolved. CDR1 is MDHEN, CDR2 SYDVKM, per germline. Trimming left V 6 bases short and J 2 bases short, with 17 bases between. The CDR3 sequence is 16 residues long. The CDR3 bases are TGTGCCAGCAGCCCCAAGCGGGGTTTCGGCAATCAGCCCCAGCATTTT. Translation gives CASSPKRGFGNQPQHF.

The CDR3: CASSPRQGAEEKLFF. Here the CDR3 DNA reads TGTGCCAGCAGCCCTAGACAGGGGGCGGAGGAAAAACTGTTTTTT. The V and J genes are TRBV4-2 and TRBJ1-4; 10 positions agree with TRBD1. V shed 4 bases and J 8 bases; nucleotides not matched to a gene: 7. The CDR3 extends over 15 amino acids. Per germline, CDR1 LGHNA and CDR2 YNFKEQ.

The DNA of the CDR3 is TGTGCCAGCAGCGTAGCGCAGGGGGCTTCGAGCTACACCTTC. Encoded protein: CASSVAQGASSYTF. The rearrangement links TRBV9 to TRBJ1-2, with 8 positions matching TRBD1. Trimming at V came to 0 bases and at J to 9 bases, leaving 7 bases not matched to a gene. From germline, CDR1 is SGDLS and CDR2 YYNGEE. There are 14 residues in the CDR3.